The 21 T cell receptor beta chains reported below all come from one sample, sequenced in a study of CD8 T cells in Susac syndrome. With random hexamers, about 0.5 to 1 ug RNA was reverse transcribed. In TCRdb, the immunoSEQ multiplex PCR reads were re-called with MiXCR into one record per CDR3 protein. There are about 200,000 distinct CDR3 sequences in the sample; about 95% occur only once, and about 0.09% lies in the top ten. The source material was CD4+ T cells from PBMCs. The receptors were sampled from a human donor with multiple sclerosis.

The chain recombines TRBV10-3 with TRBJ1-5; D is ambiguous. V lost 3 bases and J lost 0, with 6 bases in between. This CDR3 contains 14 residues. CDR1 and CDR2 (germline): ENHRY, SYGVKD. The CDR3 sequence: CAISEGISNQPQHF. In DNA form, the CDR3 reads TGTGCCATCAGTGAAGGGATTAGCAATCAGCCCCAGCATTTT.

The rearrangement links TRBV7-9 to TRBJ1-1; possibly TRBD1 for D (5 bases). There are 15 residues in the CDR3. CDR1 is SEHNR, CDR2 FQNEAQ, per germline (reference sequence). Trimming removed 5 bases at V and 1 base at J, with 14 bases between. CDR3 amino acids: CASSDDLRGNTEAFF. The CDR3 nucleotides are TGTGCCAGCAGCGACGATCTAAGGGGGAACACTGAAGCTTTCTTT.

The chain recombines TRBV10-3 with TRBJ1-1; D unclear. This CDR3 comprises 11 residues. Trimming removed 6 bases from V and 4 bases from J, with 6 bases in between. CDR1 ENHRY and CDR2 SYGVKD come from the germline V gene. The CDR3 DNA is TGTGCCATCAGGACCTTCACTGAAGCTTTCTTT. Protein product: CAIRTFTEAFF.

V and J are TRBV7-9 and TRBJ2-3; D is unresolved. CDR3 size: 14 residues. With 1 base removed from V and 4 bases from J, the gap between germline ends came to 9 bases. CDR1 and CDR2 from the germline V gene are SEHNR and FQNEAQ (reference sequence). Here the CDR3 DNA reads TGTGCCAGCAGCTTAGTTACGCTAGCAGATACGCAGTATTTT. As protein: CASSLVTLADTQYF.

The rearrangement links TRBV11-2 to TRBJ1-1; no clear D. The germline V gene has CDR1 SGHAT and CDR2 FQNNGV. With 5 bases removed from V and 7 bases from J, the gap between germline ends came to 14 bases. This CDR3 is 13 amino acids long. The CDR3 DNA reads as TGTGCCAGCAGCGTACGCCGAGCCGGTGAAGCTTTCTTT. Translation: CASSVRRAGEAFF.

The rearrangement joins TRBV7-9 to TRBJ2-1; the match to TRBD2 covers 10 bases. The CDR3 has 17 amino acids. Germline CDR1 SEHNR, CDR2 FQNEAQ (reference sequence). V shed 2 bases and J 6 bases; nucleotides not matched to a gene: 10. The CDR3 region has the DNA TGTGCCAGCAGCTTAAGCCTAGCGGGAGAGGGTCGCAATGAGCAGTTCTTC. It specifies CASSLSLAGEGRNEQFF.

The chain joins TRBV3-1 to TRBJ1-1, with D unclear. Germline V gives CDR1 LGHDT, CDR2 YNNKEL (reference sequence). The CDR3 extends over 14 amino acids. Trimming took 1 base from V and 9 from J, leaving 15 bases between them. The CDR3 spells CASSQGATERKAFF. CDR3 nucleotide sequence: TGTGCCAGCAGCCAAGGAGCCACGGAGCGCAAAGCTTTCTTT.

The chain links TRBV28 to TRBJ1-5, with D perhaps matching TRBD1 (5 bases). Germline CDR1 reads MDHEN; CDR2 reads SYDVKM. Trimming cost V 6 bases and J 6 bases, with 12 bases left between them. The CDR3 is made up of 13 amino acids. As DNA, the CDR3 is TGTGCCAGCAGGTCGGGGCAGGGTCAGCCCCAGCATTTT. Protein sequence: CASRSGQGQPQHF.

This chain joins TRBV30 and TRBJ2-7, with TRBD1 matching over 8 bases. The CDR3 runs 16 residues. Germline loops: CDR1 GTSNPN, CDR2 SVGIG (reference sequence). Trimming cost V 1 base and J 2 bases; bases outside gene matches: 10. The CDR3 DNA sequence: TGTGCCTGGAGTGCTCGTCCCGGGACAGGAACCTACGAGCAGTACTTC. Translation: CAWSARPGTGTYEQYF.

The chain carries TRBV5-6 and TRBJ2-7, with 9 bases that match TRBD2. With V trimmed by 4 bases and J by 4 bases, 3 bases remained unmatched. This CDR3 spans 13 amino acids. Germline V lookup: CDR1 SGHDT, CDR2 YYEEEE. CDR3 protein: CASSAGLAYEQYF. The CDR3 DNA is TGTGCCAGCAGCGCGGGACTAGCTTACGAGCAGTACTTC.

The chain joins TRBV30 to TRBJ2-1, with TRBD2 identical over 11 bases. The germline gives CDR1 GTSNPN, CDR2 SVGIG (reference sequence). V was clipped by 4 bases and J by 13 bases; unmatched bases: 6. The length of the CDR3 is 12 residues. This chain's CDR3 is CAWTIAGGAQFF. The CDR3 DNA follows: TGTGCCTGGACTATAGCGGGGGGGGCTCAGTTCTTC.

This clonotype was seen only once. V and J are TRBV20-1 and TRBJ2-7; D remains unclear. There are 11 residues in the CDR3. V lost 3 bases and J 2 bases, leaving 5 bases between the germline ends. CDR1 is DFQATT and CDR2 is SNEGSKA in the germline V gene (reference sequence). The CDR3 bases are TGCAGTGCTAGTTTAGCCTACGAGCAGTACTTC. Translating gives CSASLAYEQYF.

This chain uses TRBV7-7 with TRBJ2-7; D is undetermined. Germline V gene sequence: CDR1 SSHAT, CDR2 FNYEAQ (reference sequence). Trimming left V 4 bases short and J 7 bases short, with 14 bases between. This CDR3 is 13 amino acids long. The CDR3 DNA follows: TGTGCCAGCAGCTCCGGATCGGTGGGGGAGCAGTACTTC. It translates to CASSSGSVGEQYF.

The genes are TRBV20-1 and TRBJ2-1; D ambiguous. Trimming took 5 bases from V and 6 from J, leaving 8 bases between them. From germline, CDR1 is DFQATT and CDR2 SNEGSKA (reference sequence). This CDR3 spans 11 amino acids. This chain's CDR3 is CSAGSGNEQFF. The CDR3 DNA follows: TGCAGTGCTGGTTCGGGCAATGAGCAGTTCTTC.

The chain uses TRBV14 and TRBJ2-1, with 8 bases aligning to TRBD2. There are 14 residues in the CDR3. The ends lost 4 bases at V and 9 bases at J; junction bases unmatched: 8. Germline CDR1 reads SGHDN; CDR2 reads FVKESK. Here the CDR3 DNA reads TGTGCCAGCAGCCCACCATACGGGAGGGGTGAGCAGTTCTTC. Its protein is CASSPPYGRGEQFF.

The J gene is TRBJ1-6, the V gene TRBV19, with TRBD1 matching 10 bases. V lost 9 bases, J lost 7 bases, and 15 bases stayed unmatched. The CDR3 sequence is 17 residues long. Per the germline V gene, CDR1 is LNHDA and CDR2 is SQIVND (reference sequence). This chain's CDR3 is CASRQGAGLIPNSPLHF. CDR3 sequence (DNA): TGTGCCAGCAGACAGGGGGCAGGCCTAATTCCGAATTCACCCCTCCACTTT.

The chain carries TRBV29-1 and TRBJ1-5; D is perhaps TRBD1 (5 bases). CDR1 is SQVTM and CDR2 is ANQGSEA in the germline V gene. Trimming took off 5 bases at V and 2 bases at J, with 10 bases between the two ends. The CDR3 runs 13 residues. The CDR3, as DNA: TGCAGCGTTCGCCAGGGAGGCAATCAGCCCCAGCATTTT. This codes for CSVRQGGNQPQHF.

The chain uses TRBV9 and TRBJ1-2, with TRBD1 matching over 7 bases. Germline V gives CDR1 SGDLS, CDR2 YYNGEE. The ends lost 3 bases at V and 2 bases at J; junction bases unmatched: 7. The CDR3 runs 15 residues. The CDR3 nucleotides read TGTGCCAGCAGCGACGCGGGACAGACAAACTATGGCTACACCTTC. Protein sequence: CASSDAGQTNYGYTF.

V gene TRBV29-1 combines with J gene TRBJ2-1, with D unresolved. The CDR3 contains 10 residues. Germline V gives CDR1 SQVTM, CDR2 ANQGSEA. V was trimmed by 3 bases and J by 6 bases, leaving 3 bases between them. CDR3 in DNA: TGCAGCGTTGAGGTCAATGAGCAGTTCTTC. Amino acid sequence: CSVEVNEQFF.

This clonotype was picked up one time. This rearrangement joins TRBV11-2 to TRBJ2-5, with D uncertain. The length of the CDR3 is 15 residues. CDR1 is SGHAT and CDR2 is FQNNGV in the germline V gene. The ends were cut back, 2 bases at V and 3 bases at J, with 13 bases in the middle. In DNA form, the CDR3 reads TGTGCCAGCAGCTTAAATCTCGGGCTGAAAGAGACCCAGTACTTC. It is translated as CASSLNLGLKETQYF.

The J gene is TRBJ1-5, the V gene TRBV12-3 or TRBV12-4, with 7 bases fitting TRBD1. V shed 4 bases and J 7 bases; nucleotides not matched to a gene: 4. The CDR3 runs 13 residues. This chain's CDR3 is CASSSGGGQPQHF. The CDR3 nucleotides are TGTGCCAGCAGTTCAGGGGGAGGGCAGCCCCAGCATTTT.